This T cell receptor (beta chain) was captured in a study of vaccination and CD4 T cells after COVID-19 (dated by TCRdb to between 2022 and 2023). In the study overall: Convalescent patients had a positive SARS-CoV-2 result on nasal swab PCR, and of these patients, several had mild disease and one had severe disease. Post-vaccine blood samples were obtained a median of approximately 74 days after the second vaccine dose, with a range of 14 to 241 days. The cultures were stimulated with overlapping spike peptide pools from SARS-CoV-2 and from the common cold coronaviruses HCoV-NL63, HCoV-OC43 and HCoV-229E. Two doses of either the Pfizer-BioNTech BNT162b2 vaccine (n=8) or the Moderna mRNA-1273 vaccine (n=2) were administered to participants. Post-COVID blood samples were collected from convalescent patients a median of roughly 100 days after diagnosis, with a range of about 30 to 161 days. In control cultures, a CEFX viral epitope pool was used as positive control, an HIV-1 Nef peptide pool was used as negative control, or no peptide was added. Six males and four females were included in the convalescent cohort, with two Hispanic individuals, seven Caucasians, two Asians and one multiracial person represented. Three convalescent patients were sampled both early after vaccination (day 14) and late after vaccination (days 161 to 241). In around ten COVID-19 convalescent patients and a handful of infection-naive healthy vaccine recipients, the spike-specific CD4+ TCR repertoire before mRNA vaccination was compared with the repertoire after mRNA vaccination.

Summary of the overall study and its limitations: The median number of SARS-CoV-2-reactive clonotypes rose from 21 after infection to approximately 41 after vaccination, but the change was not significant. The number of convalescent patients in the study was relatively small, and the study did not examine early timepoints following natural infection. In convalescent patients, nearly all vaccine-specific clones (304 of 307) were found to be mono-reactive for SARS-CoV-2 spike rather than cross-reactive with common cold coronaviruses. Among the post-vaccine SARS-CoV-2-reactive clones in convalescent patients, a median 86.3% showed up only after vaccination, which suggests vaccine-specific priming.

Libraries were made using PCR. At the Johns Hopkins FTIC core, DNA from the cultured CD4+ T cells underwent TCR sequencing with the Oncomine TCR Beta short-read assay. The QIAamp micro DNA kit was used to extract genomic DNA from the cultured CD4+ T cells. The Oncomine TCR Beta libraries from cultured CD4+ T cells were pooled using unique dual indexes and then sequenced on an Illumina iSeq 100. The paper's data handling went like this. Non-productive sequences were removed, and CDR3s not starting with C, not ending with F or W, or shorter than 7 amino acids were discarded. The MANAFEST web application was used to identify antigen-specific clonotypes by comparing peptide-stimulated wells against reference wells and other culture wells. To be called positive, a clone needed an FDR below 0.05, an odds ratio above 5, and a productive frequency above 0.1% in at least two of three replicate wells. Cross-reactive clonotypes were defined as significantly expanded in both SARS-CoV-2 spike wells and at least one common cold coronavirus spike condition. Using R version 3.6.1, CDR3 homology was evaluated through Levenshtein distances (stringdist) along with unrooted phylogenetic trees (ape). TCRdb's own reprocessing of the public reads used fastp at Q25 and MiXCR and kept productive beta chains. Rows merge per CDR3 protein into single entries with the most common DNA and genes. These V and J calls derive from TCRdb rather than the authors' analysis. The sample includes about 18,000 distinct CDR3 sequences, with approximately 56% observed a single time. The ten largest clones take up around 20% of the sample.

This clonotype was found a few times. Its antigen specificity is not known. There are no base qualities to consult, and no much larger clone falls within one base. The time point label corresponds to: late sampling 161 to 241 days after vaccination in a few convalescent patients. The treatment or condition tag for this specimen amounts to: roughly ten-day PBMC culture with coronavirus spike peptide pools or control peptides (ViraFEST assay). The ViraFEST assay, used in the study, expanded antigen-specific T cells with peptide pools and then identified the expanded clonotypes through TCR sequencing. Positive SARS-CoV-2 PCR tests in the convalescent patients dated from March to December 2020, before Alpha, Beta and Delta variants emerged in the United States. Roughly 2 million PBMCs per well were cultured in IMDM with approximately 5.2% human AB serum and approximately 9.8 IU/ml IL-2, plus 10 ug/ml peptide pools. On days 3 and 7, half of the culture medium was replaced with fresh IL-2-containing medium. After approximately eleven days of culture, CD4+ T cells were isolated by negative selection using the EasySep CD4+ T cell isolation kit. Ficoll-Paque Plus gradient centrifugation was used to isolate PBMCs from whole blood, and the isolated PBMCs were then either used fresh or cryopreserved at -140C. Triplicate wells were generally used for each culture condition.

Inclusive of the bounding cysteine and phenylalanine, the CDR3 is 14 residues long. The read is trimmed to its CDR3 DNA, 42 bases read in frame from base 1. The CDR1 and CDR2 encoded by the germline V gene (reference sequence) are DFQATT and SNEGSKA. The germline ends are 10 bases apart after V is trimmed by 0 bases and J by 3 bases. The sample in question was CD4+ T cells from blood, cultured in vitro, obtained about 7 months after SARS-CoV-2 vaccination. The sequence was obtained from a human donor who had recovered from COVID-19. Here the chain combines TRBV20-1 and TRBJ2-3, with the D assignment possibly TRBD1 or TRBD2, given 6 matching bases for each. The CDR3 corresponds to CSARDGGRTDTQYF. The sequenced DNA: TGCAGTGCTAGAGACGGGGGCCGGACAGATACGCAGTATTTT.